This TCR beta chain was observed in a study of human T cells and chemical hapten exposure. Findings and caveats of the study: While controls formed fewer of them, expanded TCRs formed significantly more large CDR3 similarity clusters.

This CDR3 has 17 amino acids. Germline loops: CDR1 MNHEY, CDR2 SMNVEV (reference sequence). Losses at the gene ends were 1 base for V and 3 bases for J; bases not matched to a gene: 3. Comment on this clonotype: Its antigen is still unknown.

Time point of the sample: patch test 2, 6 weeks after DPC sensitization. The sample's treatment: therapeutic diphenylcyclopropenone sensitization with weekly scalp DPC. Each CDR3 protein is one row after TCRdb ran MiXCR on the RACE reads. This table holds some 350,000 distinct CDR3 sequences, about 6% found once. The receptor comes from a woman in her late teens or twenties with alopecia areata. Some clones in this sample may be carry-over from other donors' samples. Sample: whole blood, taken in connection with sensitization to the hapten diphenylcyclopropenone (DPC). This sequence joins TRBV27 and TRBJ1-4, with TRBD1 matching over 12 bases. CDR3 sequence reads: CASSLLGQGASNEKLFF. CDR3 sequence (DNA): TGTGCCAGCAGTTTATTGGGACAGGGGGCATCTAATGAAAAACTGTTTTTT.